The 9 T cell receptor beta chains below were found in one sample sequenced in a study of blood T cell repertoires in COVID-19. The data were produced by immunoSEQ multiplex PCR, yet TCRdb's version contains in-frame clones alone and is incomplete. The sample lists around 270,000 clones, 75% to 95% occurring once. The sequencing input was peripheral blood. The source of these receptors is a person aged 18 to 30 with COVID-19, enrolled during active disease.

CDR3 region: CASSSLDSDTQYF. The DNA for the CDR3 is TGTGCCAGCAGCTCCCTAGATTCAGATACGCAGTATTTT. The chain joins TRBV5-4 to TRBJ2-3, with no clear D. The germline gives CDR1 SGHNT, CDR2 YYREEE (reference sequence). Trimming pared 3 bases from V and 4 bases from J, leaving 9 bases between. The CDR3 is 13 residues long.

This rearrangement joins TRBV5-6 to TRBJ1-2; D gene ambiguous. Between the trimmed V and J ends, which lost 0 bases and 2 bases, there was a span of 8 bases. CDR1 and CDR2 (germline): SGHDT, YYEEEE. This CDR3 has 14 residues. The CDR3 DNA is TGTGCCAGCAGCTTGGGGCAGGTCAACTATGGCTACACCTTC. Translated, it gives CASSLGQVNYGYTF.

The CDR3 region has the DNA TGTGCCAGCAGCTCGACTAGCGTTACCGGGGAGCTGTTTTTT. Its translation: CASSSTSVTGELFF. V and J are TRBV28 and TRBJ2-2; 8 nucleotides align to TRBD2. Per germline, CDR1 MDHEN and CDR2 SYDVKM. CDR3 length: 14 amino acids. V shed 6 bases and J 5 bases; nucleotides not matched to a gene: 5.

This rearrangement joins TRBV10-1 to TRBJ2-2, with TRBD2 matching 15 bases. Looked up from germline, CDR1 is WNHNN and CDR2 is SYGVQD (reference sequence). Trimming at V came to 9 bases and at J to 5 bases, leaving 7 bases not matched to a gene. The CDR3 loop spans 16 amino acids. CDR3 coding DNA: TGCGCCAGACCGGGACTAGCGGGAGGTCAGACCGGGGAGCTGTTTTTT. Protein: CARPGLAGGQTGELFF.

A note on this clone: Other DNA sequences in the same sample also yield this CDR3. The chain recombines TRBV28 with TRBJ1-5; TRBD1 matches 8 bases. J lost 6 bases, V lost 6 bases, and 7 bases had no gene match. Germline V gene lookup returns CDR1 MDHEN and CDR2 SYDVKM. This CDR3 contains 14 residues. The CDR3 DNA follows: TGTGCCAGCAGCTCCGGACAGGGAAGTCAGCCCCAGCATTTT. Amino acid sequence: CASSSGQGSQPQHF.

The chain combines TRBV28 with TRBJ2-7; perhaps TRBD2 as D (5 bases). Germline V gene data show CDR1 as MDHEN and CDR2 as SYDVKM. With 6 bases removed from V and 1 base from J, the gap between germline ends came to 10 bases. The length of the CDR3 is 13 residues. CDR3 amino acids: CASRSGSSYEQYF. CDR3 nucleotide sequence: TGTGCCAGCAGGTCGGGGAGTTCCTACGAGCAGTACTTC.

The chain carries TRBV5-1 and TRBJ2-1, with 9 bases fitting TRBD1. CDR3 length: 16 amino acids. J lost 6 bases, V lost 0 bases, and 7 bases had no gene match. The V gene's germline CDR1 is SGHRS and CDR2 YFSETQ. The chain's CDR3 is CASSLGLGQGSNEQFF. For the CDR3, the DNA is TGCGCCAGCAGCTTGGGATTGGGACAGGGATCCAATGAGCAGTTCTTC.

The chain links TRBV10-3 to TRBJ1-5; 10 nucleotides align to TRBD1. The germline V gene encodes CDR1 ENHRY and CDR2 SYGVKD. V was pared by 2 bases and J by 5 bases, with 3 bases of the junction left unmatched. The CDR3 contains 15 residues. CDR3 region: CAISEGTGEHQPQHF. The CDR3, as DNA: TGTGCCATCAGTGAGGGGACAGGGGAACATCAGCCCCAGCATTTT.

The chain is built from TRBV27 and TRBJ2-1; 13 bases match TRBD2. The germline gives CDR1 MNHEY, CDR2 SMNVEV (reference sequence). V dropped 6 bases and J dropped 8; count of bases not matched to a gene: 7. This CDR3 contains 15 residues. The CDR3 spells CASSDGTSGTDEQFF. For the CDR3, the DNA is TGTGCCAGCAGCGACGGGACTAGCGGGACCGATGAGCAGTTCTTC.